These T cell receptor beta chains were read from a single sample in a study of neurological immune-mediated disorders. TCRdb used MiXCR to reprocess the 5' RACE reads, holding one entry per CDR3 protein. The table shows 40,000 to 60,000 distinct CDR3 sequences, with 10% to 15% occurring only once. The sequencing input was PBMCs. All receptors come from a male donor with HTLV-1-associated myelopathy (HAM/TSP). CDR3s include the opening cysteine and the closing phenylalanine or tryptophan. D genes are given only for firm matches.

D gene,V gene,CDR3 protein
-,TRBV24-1,CATSDSPRRPLEGYTF
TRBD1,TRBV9,CASSVADRGRRGYTF
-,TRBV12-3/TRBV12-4,CASSFNSATEAFF
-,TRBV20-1,CSARRVVSNQPQHF
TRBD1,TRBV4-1,CASSHGQGATGELFF
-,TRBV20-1,CSARVGDQPQHF
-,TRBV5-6,CASSLGGFVPYYGYTF
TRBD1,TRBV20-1,CSARDRPGQGKETQYF
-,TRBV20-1,CSARGGAHYGYTF
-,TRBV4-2,CASSQAGRTEAFF
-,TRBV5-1,CASSSWGQGASGYTF
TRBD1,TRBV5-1,CASSLDTGATEAFF
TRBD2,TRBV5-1,CASSLEGSGGGTGELFF
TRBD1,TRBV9,CASSLSETGNTQYF
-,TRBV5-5,CASSQANSEQYF
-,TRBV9,CASSDGTLSGNTIYF
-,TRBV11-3,CASSLEQNQPQHF